This T cell receptor beta chain was captured in a study of blood T cells in healthy people across ages. Ten milliliters of peripheral blood were drawn from each donor into EDTA-treated tubes. About this clonotype: Antigen: not known.

Study results and caveats: Aged donors had fewer naive CD4+ cells and lower diversity than long-lived donors.

A J-beta primer mix and a sample-barcoded 5' primer were used in a second PCR of roughly 7 to 12 cycles. Carrying 12 random nucleotides, a template-switch adaptor labeled each individual cDNA molecule. TCRdb reanalysed the 5' RACE reads using MiXCR and keeps one entry per CDR3 protein. The sample yields roughly 1,800,000 distinct CDR3 sequences, approximately 50% seen once. The V gene's germline CDR1 is ENHRY and CDR2 SYGVKD. This CDR3 region has 15 residues. Trimming removed 0 bases from V and 6 bases from J; junction bases left unmatched: 4. The sequenced sample was blood. The chain joins TRBV10-3 to TRBJ2-1, with 8 bases lining up with TRBD1. The clonotype originates from a woman between 35 and 50 years old in good health. CDR3 coding DNA: TGTGCCATCAGTGAGTCCCCGGACAGGGTCAATGAGCAGTTCTTC. This gives the protein CAISESPDRVNEQFF.